The 9 T cell receptor beta chains reported below all come from one sample, sequenced in a study of T-cell memory formation after mild COVID-19. TCRdb used MiXCR to reprocess the 5' RACE reads, holding one entry per CDR3 protein. Among about 150,000 distinct CDR3 sequences listed, 20% to 25% were seen once. The sequenced material came from PBMCs or a T cell subset sorted from them (not recorded which). Receptors originate from an adult woman who had mild COVID-19 (a few samples of this study predate the infection). Cell type and time point are not known.

V is TRBV7-6 and J is TRBJ2-3; D is uncertain. Germline CDR1 reads SGHVS; CDR2 reads FNYEAQ. Trimming removed 2 bases from V and 0 bases from J, with 9 bases in between. The CDR3 totals 15 residues. CDR3 sequence reads: CASSLNAPSTDTQYF. In DNA form, the CDR3 reads TGTGCCAGCAGCTTAAACGCGCCCAGCACAGATACGCAGTATTTT.

This clonotype came up many times. V is TRBV24-1 and J is TRBJ2-3; D unresolved. CDR3 length equals 14 residues. Germline V gene lookup returns CDR1 KGHDR and CDR2 SFDVKD. Trimming removed 5 bases from V and 0 bases from J, with 8 bases in between. In DNA, the CDR3 is TGTGCCACCAGTGGTGGGTATAGCACAGATACGCAGTATTTT. This sequence encodes CATSGGYSTDTQYF.

This chain links TRBV7-9 with TRBJ2-7, with TRBD1 matching 7 bases. CDR1 SEHNR and CDR2 FQNEAQ come from the germline V gene (reference sequence). The CDR3 covers 13 residues. Unmatched junction bases numbered 3, after V lost 3 bases and J lost 4 bases. The CDR3 region has the DNA TGTGCCAGCAGCTTGGGACAGCTATACGAGCAGTACTTC. It encodes CASSLGQLYEQYF.

This clonotype showed up just a few times. J is TRBJ2-1 and V is TRBV7-9; 12 bases fit TRBD2. With 5 bases clipped from V and 10 bases from J, the junction kept 6 bases outside the gene matches. Germline V gene sequence: CDR1 SEHNR, CDR2 FQNEAQ (reference sequence). The CDR3 runs to 14 residues. The CDR3 DNA follows: TGTGCCAGCAGCCAGACTAGCGGGAGCTCGGAGCAGTTCTTC. Translating it yields CASSQTSGSSEQFF.

This clonotype occurred a few times. V gene TRBV12-3 or TRBV12-4 combines with J gene TRBJ2-1, with D tentatively TRBD2 (6 bases). There are 14 residues in the CDR3. The V end lost 0 bases, the J end lost 8 bases, and 11 bases lay between the germline ends. CDR3 sequence reads: CASSLAGGPHEQFF. The CDR3 region has the DNA TGTGCCAGCAGTTTAGCGGGGGGACCCCATGAGCAGTTCTTC.

The sample holds one count of this clonotype. This chain uses TRBV7-9 with TRBJ2-4, with no clear D. CDR1 and CDR2 (germline): SEHNR, FQNEAQ (reference sequence). This CDR3 is 14 amino acids long. V was pared by 5 bases and J by 0 bases, with 8 bases between. The DNA of the CDR3 is TGTGCCAGCAGCGGAACTATAGCCAAAAACATTCAGTACTTC. Its protein is CASSGTIAKNIQYF. Supplemented by reference TRBV7-9 and TRBJ2-4, the full variable domain reads DTGVSQNPRHKITKRGQNVTFRCDPISEHNRLYWYRQTLGQGPEFLTYFQNEAQLEKSRLLSDRFSAERPKGSFSTLEIQRTEQGDSAMYLCASSGTIAKNIQYFGAGTRLSVL.

This chain links TRBV2 with TRBJ1-2, with a possible D match to TRBD1 (6 bases). CDR3 length: 14 amino acids. In germline, CDR1 is SNHLY, CDR2 FYNNEI. V lost 7 bases to trimming and J lost 4 bases, with 16 bases between them. The CDR3 spells CASTPEQGPYGYTF. CDR3 coding DNA: TGTGCCAGCACCCCCGAACAGGGCCCCTATGGCTACACCTTC.

This clonotype was detected ten times or more. The J gene is TRBJ1-1, the V gene TRBV6-6; D remains ambiguous. Germline V gives CDR1 MNHNY, CDR2 SVGAGI (reference sequence). The V end was cut by 6 bases, the J end by 1 base, with 9 bases between. The CDR3 covers 13 residues. CDR3 nucleotides: TGTGCCAGCAGCGAGGGTCAGAACACTGAAGCTTTCTTT. This codes for CASSEGQNTEAFF.

The chain joins TRBV9 to TRBJ1-6, with 8 bases aligning to TRBD1. Germline CDR1 SGDLS, CDR2 YYNGEE. With V trimmed by 4 bases and J by 10 bases, 10 bases remained unmatched. The CDR3 length is 15 residues. In nucleotides, the CDR3 is TGTGCCAGCAGCTTGGGGACAGGAAATTTCTCACCCCTCCACTTT. It translates to CASSLGTGNFSPLHF.